Below are 11 T cell receptor beta chains sequenced from a single sample in a study of cytomegalovirus exposure and HLA in healthy donors (dated by TCRdb to about 2017). The receptor library was made with the immunoSEQ multiplex PCR assay. For the multiplex PCR, a mixture combining 60 forward primers for TCR Vbeta segments and 13 reverse primers for TCR Jbeta segments was used. TCRdb holds this immuneACCESS table with in-frame rearrangements only. Some clones are missing; in checked studies, unresolved V genes explain under half, and the rest has no known cause. The sample table lists 150,000 to 160,000 clones, around 83% of them with a count of one. Jointly, the top ten make up around 2% of the sample. Sample: PBMCs. The receptor source for this set is a woman under 30 in good health and CMV-seronegative.

This chain links TRBV5-4 with TRBJ2-5; TRBD2 aligns across 12 bases. After removal of 1 base from V and 5 bases from J, the junction contained 6 bases not matched to a gene. The CDR3 consists of 16 residues. The V gene's germline CDR1 is SGHNT and CDR2 YYREEE (reference sequence). DNA for the CDR3: TGTGCCAGCAGCTTGCTAACTAGCGGGAGGTGGGAGACCCAGTACTTC. Its protein product is CASSLLTSGRWETQYF.

This chain joins TRBV7-8 and TRBJ2-6; D is unresolved. V shed 3 bases and J shed 1 base, with 10 bases lying between them. In germline, CDR1 is SGHVS, CDR2 FQNEAQ. The CDR3 spans 16 residues. CDR3 DNA sequence: TGTGCCAGCAGCTTGGCACAGATTTCTGGGGCCAACGTCCTGACTTTC. It yields the protein CASSLAQISGANVLTF.

This sequence joins TRBV11-2 and TRBJ2-1; D possibly corresponds to TRBD1 (6 bases). The V and J ends lost 5 bases and 0 bases respectively, with 14 bases between them. The CDR3 has 16 residues. CDR1 is SGHAT and CDR2 is FQNNGV in the germline V gene. The CDR3 nucleotides read TGTGCCAGCAGCGCAGGGGAGCGGAGCTCCTACAATGAGCAGTTCTTC. This sequence encodes CASSAGERSSYNEQFF.

The chain joins TRBV7-9 to TRBJ1-2; D ambiguous. Trimming cost V 1 base and J 10 bases, with 7 bases left between them. This CDR3 has 11 residues. Germline-derived CDR1 and CDR2 are SEHNR and FQNEAQ (reference sequence). CDR3 coding DNA: TGTGCCAGCAGCTTAGGAGGGCTCTACACCTTC. Translated, it gives CASSLGGLYTF.

This clone was counted only a few times. V usage is TRBV30 and J usage is TRBJ1-2; D possibly corresponds to TRBD1 (5 bases). Germline loops: CDR1 GTSNPN, CDR2 SVGIG (reference sequence). The CDR3 is 12 amino acids. The germline V and J ends were trimmed by 8 bases and 8 bases, with 18 bases remaining between them. DNA for the CDR3: TGTGCCGCCGCGGGGCGGACGGTGGGCTACACCTTC. As protein: CAAAGRTVGYTF.

This chain joins TRBV7-2 and TRBJ1-2, with D perhaps matching TRBD1 (5 bases). V lost 4 bases to trimming and J lost 3 bases, with 12 bases between them. Germline V gene sequence: CDR1 SGHTA, CDR2 FQGNSA. This CDR3 comprises 14 residues. The CDR3 DNA reads TGTGCCAGCAGCTCATTTTGGGGGGACTATGGCTACACCTTC. This codes for CASSSFWGDYGYTF.

For this clone: The identical CDR3 is also encoded by other nucleotide sequences in the sample. V is TRBV5-1 and J is TRBJ2-2; tentatively, D is TRBD2 (6 bases). This CDR3 spans 15 amino acids. Germline values: CDR1 SGHRS, CDR2 YFSETQ. Between the trimmed V and J ends, which lost 0 bases and 3 bases, there was a span of 9 bases. This CDR3 is CASSLAGGDTGELFF. The CDR3 region has the DNA TGCGCCAGCAGCTTGGCCGGCGGGGACACCGGGGAGCTGTTTTTT.

V gene TRBV29-1 combines with J gene TRBJ2-7, with 8 bases lining up with TRBD2. Unmatched junction bases numbered 7, after V lost 4 bases and J lost 2 bases. Germline V gives CDR1 SQVTM, CDR2 ANQGSEA. The CDR3 spans 14 residues. The CDR3 bases are TGCAGCGTTGCCCCCGGGGGGGAACCCTACGAGCAGTACTTC. As protein: CSVAPGGEPYEQYF.

This clone has more than one count but fewer than ten. The CDR3: CASSPAWGGASFRVKNIQYF. CDR3 bases: TGCGCCAGCAGCCCAGCATGGGGAGGGGCGAGTTTTAGGGTCAAAAACATTCAGTACTTC. The genes are TRBV4-1 and TRBJ2-4; 7 nucleotides line up with TRBD2. The CDR3 totals 20 residues. The germline V gene has CDR1 MGHRA and CDR2 YSYEKL. Unmatched junction bases numbered 21, after V lost 4 bases and J lost 3 bases.

The chain uses TRBV6-4 and TRBJ1-2; the match to TRBD1 covers 7 bases. V lost 0 bases and J lost 8; bases outside the gene matches: 3. The CDR3 sequence is 13 residues long. Germline loops: CDR1 MRHNA, CDR2 SNTAGT. CDR3 nucleotide sequence: TGTGCCAGCAGTGACTCTTCACAGGGGGGCTACACCTTC. It encodes CASSDSSQGGYTF.

The rearrangement joins TRBV27 to TRBJ2-1; weak D call: TRBD2 (5 bases). Per the germline V gene, CDR1 is MNHEY and CDR2 is SMNVEV (reference sequence). Deletions cut 6 bases from V and 6 bases from J, with 18 bases between. This CDR3 has 15 amino acids. The CDR3 nucleotides are TGTGCCAGCAGAAAGGGTATCGGGGAGCCCAATGAGCAGTTCTTC. Translation gives CASRKGIGEPNEQFF.